A single sample is the source of the 2 T cell receptor beta chains below, sequenced in a study of T-cell reconstitution after alpha-beta-depleted transplantation in children. Researchers prepared the TCRbeta library using unique molecular identifiers, the study reports. Each CDR3 protein is one row after TCRdb ran MiXCR on the PCR reads. The profile covers about 420,000 distinct CDR3 sequences, with 15% to 20% appearing a single time and about 32% taken by the ten largest. Sequenced here: PBMCs, mostly from graft donor cells, sampled 360 days after TCRalphabeta/CD19-depleted stem cell transplant. These receptor sequences come from a boy less than two years old who had a stem cell transplant for Wiskott-Aldrich syndrome, so the T cells may come from the graft donor.

The chain combines TRBV4-1 with TRBJ2-2; D is tentatively TRBD1 or TRBD2 (5 bases each). V gave up 0 bases and J gave up 0 bases, with 17 bases separating them. Germline loops: CDR1 MGHRA, CDR2 YSYEKL. The CDR3 loop spans 19 amino acids. This CDR3 reads CASSQDPLGTVANTGELFF. The DNA of the CDR3 is TGCGCCAGCAGCCAAGATCCCCTTGGGACGGTTGCGAACACCGGGGAGCTGTTTTTT.

This clonotype was recorded a few times. The V gene is TRBV2, the J gene TRBJ2-5; 7 nucleotides line up with TRBD2. The length of the CDR3 is 17 residues. V lost 7 bases, J lost 3 bases, and 17 bases stayed unmatched. Germline V gives CDR1 SNHLY, CDR2 FYNNEI. CDR3: CASNPTTSAGVKETQYF. In DNA, the CDR3 is TGTGCCAGCAATCCCACCACCTCGGCGGGAGTCAAAGAGACCCAGTACTTC.